Described below is a single T cell receptor beta chain sequence and its context. The sample originates from a study of shared clonotypes between healthy human individuals. Profiling relied on immunoSEQ multiplex PCR, and the TCRdb table lists in-frame clones only, not all of them. Here the sample spans 2,500,000 or so clones, around 93% being singletons. Trimming took 5 bases from V and 2 from J; bases not matched to a gene: 2. The CDR3 length is 13 residues. The germline CDR1 and CDR2 sequences are SNHLY and FYNNEI. Material for sequencing was naive CD4+ T cells from PBMCs. As to subset: CD45RA+ positively selected. The sequence derives from a man aged 18 to 30 in good health. Some clones in this sample may be carry-over from other donors' samples. The chain employs TRBV2 and TRBJ2-5, with 7 nucleotides matching TRBD1. Here the CDR3 reads CASSPGQQETQYF. The CDR3 nucleotides are TGTGCCAGCAGTCCGGGACAGCAAGAGACCCAGTACTTC.